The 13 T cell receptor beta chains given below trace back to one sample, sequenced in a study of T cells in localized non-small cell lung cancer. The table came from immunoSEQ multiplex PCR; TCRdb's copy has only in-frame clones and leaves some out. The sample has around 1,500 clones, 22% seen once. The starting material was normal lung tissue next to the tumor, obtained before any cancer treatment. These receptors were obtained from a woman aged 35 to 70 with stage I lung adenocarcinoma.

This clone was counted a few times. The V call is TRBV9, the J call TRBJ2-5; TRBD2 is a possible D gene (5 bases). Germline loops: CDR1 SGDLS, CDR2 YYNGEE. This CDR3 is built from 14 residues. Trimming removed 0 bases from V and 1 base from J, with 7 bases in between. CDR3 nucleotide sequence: TGTGCCAGCAGCGTAGCGGCGGGCCAAGAGACCCAGTACTTC. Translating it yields CASSVAAGQETQYF.

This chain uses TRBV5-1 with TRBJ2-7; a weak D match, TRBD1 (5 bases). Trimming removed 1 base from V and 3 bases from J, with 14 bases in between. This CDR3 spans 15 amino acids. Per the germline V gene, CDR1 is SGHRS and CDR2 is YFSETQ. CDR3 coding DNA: TGCGCCAGCAGCTTGAAGGCAGGGCTTAGCTACGAGCAGTACTTC. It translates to CASSLKAGLSYEQYF.

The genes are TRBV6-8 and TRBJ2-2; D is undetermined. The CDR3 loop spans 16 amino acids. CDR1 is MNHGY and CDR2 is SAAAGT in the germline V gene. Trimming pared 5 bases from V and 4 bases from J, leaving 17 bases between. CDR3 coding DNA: TGTGCCAGCAGTGCGCCGACCCGAGTTGGCACCGGGGAGCTGTTTTTT. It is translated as CASSAPTRVGTGELFF.

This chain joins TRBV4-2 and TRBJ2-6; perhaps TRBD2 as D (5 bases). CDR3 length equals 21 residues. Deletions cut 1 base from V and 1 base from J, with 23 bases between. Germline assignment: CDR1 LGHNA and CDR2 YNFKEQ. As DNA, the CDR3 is TGTGCCAGCAGCCAAGGAGCAACTAGAGGTCTCACTCTATCTGGGGCCAACGTCCTGACTTTC. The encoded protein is CASSQGATRGLTLSGANVLTF.

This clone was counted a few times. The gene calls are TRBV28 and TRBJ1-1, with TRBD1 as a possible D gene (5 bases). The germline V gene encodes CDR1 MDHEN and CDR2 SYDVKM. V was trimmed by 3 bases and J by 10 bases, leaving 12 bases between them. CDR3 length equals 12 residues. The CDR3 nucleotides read TGTGCCAGCAGTTTTGATACGAGGGGAGCTTTCTTT. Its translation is CASSFDTRGAFF.

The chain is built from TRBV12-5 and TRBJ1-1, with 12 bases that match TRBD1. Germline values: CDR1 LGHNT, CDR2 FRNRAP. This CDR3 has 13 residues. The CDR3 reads CASRPGQGAGAFF. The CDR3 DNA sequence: TGTGCCAGCCGCCCGGGACAGGGGGCTGGGGCTTTCTTT.

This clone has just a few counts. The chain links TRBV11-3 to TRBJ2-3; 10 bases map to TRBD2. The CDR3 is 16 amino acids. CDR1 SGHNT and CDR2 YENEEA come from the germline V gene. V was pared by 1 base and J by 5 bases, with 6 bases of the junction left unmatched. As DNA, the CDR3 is TGTGCCAGCAGCTTAGGCGCTAGCGGGGGATTAGATACGCAGTATTTT. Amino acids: CASSLGASGGLDTQYF.

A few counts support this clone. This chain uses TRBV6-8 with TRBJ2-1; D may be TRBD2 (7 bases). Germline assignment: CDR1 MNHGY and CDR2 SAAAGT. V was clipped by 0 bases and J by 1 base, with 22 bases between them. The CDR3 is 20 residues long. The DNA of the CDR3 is TGTGCCAGCAGTTACTCGTCGCGCGGGGGCTACCAAAAATCCTACAATGAGCAGTTCTTC. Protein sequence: CASSYSSRGGYQKSYNEQFF.

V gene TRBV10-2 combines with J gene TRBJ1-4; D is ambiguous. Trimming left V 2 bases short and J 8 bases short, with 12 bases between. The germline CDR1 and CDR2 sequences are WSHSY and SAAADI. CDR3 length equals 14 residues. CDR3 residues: CASSEGNGREKLFF. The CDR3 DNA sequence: TGCGCCAGCAGTGAGGGTAACGGGAGAGAAAAACTGTTTTTT.

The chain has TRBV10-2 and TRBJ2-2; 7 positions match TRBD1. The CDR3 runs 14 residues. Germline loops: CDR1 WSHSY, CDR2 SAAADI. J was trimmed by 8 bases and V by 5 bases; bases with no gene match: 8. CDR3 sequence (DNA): TGCGCCAGCAGTTATGACAGGGCAGGAGGGGAGCTGTTTTTT. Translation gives CASSYDRAGGELFF.

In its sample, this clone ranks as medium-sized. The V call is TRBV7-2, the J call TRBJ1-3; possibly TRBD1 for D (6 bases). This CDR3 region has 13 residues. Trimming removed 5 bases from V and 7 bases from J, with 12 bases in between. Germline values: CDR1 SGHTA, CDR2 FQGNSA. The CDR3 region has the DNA TGTGCCAGCAGCGCTCAGGGGCTGAACACCATATATTTT. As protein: CASSAQGLNTIYF.

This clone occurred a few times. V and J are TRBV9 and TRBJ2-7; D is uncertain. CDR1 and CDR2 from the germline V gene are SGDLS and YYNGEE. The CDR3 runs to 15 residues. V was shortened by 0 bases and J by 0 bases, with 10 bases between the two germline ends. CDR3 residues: CASSVGATASYEQYF. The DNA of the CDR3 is TGTGCCAGCAGCGTAGGGGCCACGGCCTCCTACGAGCAGTACTTC.

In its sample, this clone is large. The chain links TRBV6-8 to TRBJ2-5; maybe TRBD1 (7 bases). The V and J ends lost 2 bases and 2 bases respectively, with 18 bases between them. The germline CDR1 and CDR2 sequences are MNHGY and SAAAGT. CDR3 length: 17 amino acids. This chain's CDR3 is CASSYNLHSGGQETQYF. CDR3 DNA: TGTGCCAGCAGTTACAATCTTCATTCAGGGGGGCAAGAGACCCAGTACTTC.